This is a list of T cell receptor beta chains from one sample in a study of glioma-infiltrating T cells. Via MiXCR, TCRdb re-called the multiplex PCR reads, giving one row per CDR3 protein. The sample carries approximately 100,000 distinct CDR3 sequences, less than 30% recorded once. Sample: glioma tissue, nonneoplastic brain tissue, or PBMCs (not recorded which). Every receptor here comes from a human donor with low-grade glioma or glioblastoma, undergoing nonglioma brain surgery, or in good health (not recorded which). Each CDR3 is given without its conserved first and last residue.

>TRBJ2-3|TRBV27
ASVQDNTDTQY
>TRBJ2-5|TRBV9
ASSANPGLAGEETQY
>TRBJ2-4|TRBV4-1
ASSQDPGVGWVQY
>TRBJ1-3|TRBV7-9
ASSYGQISSGNTIY
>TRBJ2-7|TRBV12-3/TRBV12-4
ASSFMGGRGSYEQY
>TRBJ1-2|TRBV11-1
AGSSDRGSGYT
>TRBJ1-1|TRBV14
ASSQELTATVNTEAF
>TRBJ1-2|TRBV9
ASSVDGRYYGYT
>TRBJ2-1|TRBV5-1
ASSFERGNEQF
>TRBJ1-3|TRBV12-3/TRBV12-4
ASSFSAGNTIY
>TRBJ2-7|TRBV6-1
ASRTGGRNEQY
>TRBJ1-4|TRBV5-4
ASSSGGVLEKLF
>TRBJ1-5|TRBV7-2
ASSIINQPQH
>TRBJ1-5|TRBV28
AIIPGQFRNQNQH
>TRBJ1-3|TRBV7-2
ASGQGAVNTIY
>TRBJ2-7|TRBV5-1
ASSLAVWSSYEQY
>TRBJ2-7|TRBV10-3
AISERDRGVFHEQY
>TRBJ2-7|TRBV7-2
ASSLNAVSYEQY
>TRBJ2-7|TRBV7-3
ASSLSGGGPYEQY
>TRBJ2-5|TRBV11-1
ASSLDGTLANQETQY
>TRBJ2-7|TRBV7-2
ASSFGGSSYEQY
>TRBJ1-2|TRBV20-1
SAISDNYGYT
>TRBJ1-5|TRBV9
ASATYTRNQPQH
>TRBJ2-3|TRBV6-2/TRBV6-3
ASSDWASPTDTQY
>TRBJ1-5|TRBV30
AWSQSTGENQPQH
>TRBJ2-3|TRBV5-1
ASRKSGDNVDTQY
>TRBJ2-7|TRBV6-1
ASSPWRDLPYEQY
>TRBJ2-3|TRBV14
ASSQFGTDTQY
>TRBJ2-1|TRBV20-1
SATPRLAGTFRMMYNEQF
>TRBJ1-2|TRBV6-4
ASSDSSGAKGGYT
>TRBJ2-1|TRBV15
ATSRDQGPQEQF
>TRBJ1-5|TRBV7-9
ASSLTAGNQPQH
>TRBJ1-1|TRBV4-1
ASSQAMKGIAEAF
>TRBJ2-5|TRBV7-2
ASSFVGYRETQY
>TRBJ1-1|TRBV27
ATKSLLVRARLRDTEAF
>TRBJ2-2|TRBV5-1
ATSKDRKGGTGELF
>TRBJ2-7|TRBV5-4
ASSLAGGAEQY
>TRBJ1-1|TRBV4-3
ASSQSTRGGTEAF
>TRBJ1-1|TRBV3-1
ANSQVGQGGVAF
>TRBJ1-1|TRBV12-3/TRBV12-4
ASSLIPGNTEAF
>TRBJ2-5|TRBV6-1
ASSESGSGVYQETQY
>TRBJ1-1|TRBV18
ASSRSGGGNTEAF
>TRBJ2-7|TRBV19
ASSITGPYEQY
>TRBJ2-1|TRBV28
ASSPSSGGIRIGQF
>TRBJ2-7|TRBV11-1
ASSSRTGGAGNEQY
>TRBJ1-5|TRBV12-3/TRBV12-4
ASRAAISNQPQH
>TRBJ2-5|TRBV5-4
ASSLEASQETQY
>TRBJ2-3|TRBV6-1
ASSRLAATENTQY
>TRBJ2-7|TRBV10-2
ASSGQGQASYEQY
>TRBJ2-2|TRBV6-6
ASSYRTGELF
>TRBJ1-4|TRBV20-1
SARMGQVNEKLF
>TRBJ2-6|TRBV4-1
ASSQDWGGPNVLT
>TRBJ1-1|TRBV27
ASRRSMNTEAF
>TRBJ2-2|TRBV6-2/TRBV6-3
ASSYSATSGTTGELF
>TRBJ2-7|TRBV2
ASRASLPGSYSYEQY
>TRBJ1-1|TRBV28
ASRMQANTEAF
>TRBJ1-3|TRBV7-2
ASSLVAEGNTIY
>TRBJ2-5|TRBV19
ASAAIARETQY